This T cell receptor beta chain originates from a study of CD8+CD57+ T cells in acquired aplastic anemia. Looking at the study overall: Recorded DNA amounts for sorted CD4+ and CD8+ cells had an average of approximately 3 ug. Study-level findings and limits: Roughly 27 sequences, all CD8+ CDR3, were shared between patients and controls.

Using genomic DNA as the template, TCR beta VDJ and CDR3 profiling was carried out. A single record per CDR3 protein comes from TCRdb applying MiXCR to the reads. The table has about 270,000 distinct CDR3 sequences, roughly three fifths seen once; the top ten hold approximately 8.2%. Comment on this clonotype: Its cognate antigen is unknown.

The CDR3 is 16 residues long. The trim removed 1 base at V and 1 base at J, leaving 5 bases unmatched. The V gene's germline CDR1 is SEHNR and CDR2 FQNEAQ (reference sequence). The rearrangement links TRBV7-9 to TRBJ2-3, with 7 bases aligning to TRBD2. The source of this sequence is a human donor with severe aplastic anemia or a healthy control (not recorded which). Sequenced input: sorted CD4+, CD8+, or CD8+CD57+ T cells (not recorded which) from PBMCs. CDR3 nucleotide sequence: TGTGCCAGCAGCTTAGTAACGGGGAGGGGCACAGATACGCAGTATTTT. Protein sequence: CASSLVTGRGTDTQYF. The variable domain in full, with the rest retrieved from reference TRBV7-9 and TRBJ2-3, is DTGVSQNPRHKITKRGQNVTFRCDPISEHNRLYWYRQTLGQGPEFLTYFQNEAQLEKSRLLSDRFSAERPKGSFSTLEIQRTEQGDSAMYLCASSLVTGRGTDTQYFGPGTRLTVL.